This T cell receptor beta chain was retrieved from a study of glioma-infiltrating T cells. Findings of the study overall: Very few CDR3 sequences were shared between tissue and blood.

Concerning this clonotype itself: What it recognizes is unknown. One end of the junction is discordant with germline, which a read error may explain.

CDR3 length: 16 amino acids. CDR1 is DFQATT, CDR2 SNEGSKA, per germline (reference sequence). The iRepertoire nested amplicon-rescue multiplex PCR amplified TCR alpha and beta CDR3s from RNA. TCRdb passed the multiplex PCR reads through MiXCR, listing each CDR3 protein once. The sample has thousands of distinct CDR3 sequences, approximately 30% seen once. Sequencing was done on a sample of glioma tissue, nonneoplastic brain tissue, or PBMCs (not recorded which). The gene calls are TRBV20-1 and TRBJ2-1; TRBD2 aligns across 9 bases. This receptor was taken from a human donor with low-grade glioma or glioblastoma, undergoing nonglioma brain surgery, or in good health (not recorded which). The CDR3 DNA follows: TGCAGTGCCAGAGGCCCGACTGGCGGGAGGGGGGGTGAGCAGTTCTTC. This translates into CSARGPTGGRGGEQFF.